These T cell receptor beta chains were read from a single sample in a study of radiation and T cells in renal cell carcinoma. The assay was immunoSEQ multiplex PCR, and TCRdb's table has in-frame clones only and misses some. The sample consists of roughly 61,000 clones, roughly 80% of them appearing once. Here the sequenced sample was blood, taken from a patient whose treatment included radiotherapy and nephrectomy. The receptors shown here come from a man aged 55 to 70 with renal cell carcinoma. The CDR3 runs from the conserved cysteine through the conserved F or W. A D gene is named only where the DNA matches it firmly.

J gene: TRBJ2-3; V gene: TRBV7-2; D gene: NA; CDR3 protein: CASSLDRGTDTQYF
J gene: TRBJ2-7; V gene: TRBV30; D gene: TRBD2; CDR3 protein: CAWSVRSGGTYEQYF
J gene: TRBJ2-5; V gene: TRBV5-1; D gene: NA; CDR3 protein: CASSPGPGEAQYF
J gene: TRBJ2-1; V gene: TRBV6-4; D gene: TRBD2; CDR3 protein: CASSREREANEQFF
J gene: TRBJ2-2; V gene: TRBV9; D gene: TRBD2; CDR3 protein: CASEAGGHRDLTGELFF
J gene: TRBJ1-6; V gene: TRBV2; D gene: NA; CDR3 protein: CASSAGKGNSPLHF
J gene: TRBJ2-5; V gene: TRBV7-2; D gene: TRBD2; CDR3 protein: CASSLSGSLRETQYF
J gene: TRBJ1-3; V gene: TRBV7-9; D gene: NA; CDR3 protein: CASSLEGGNTIYF
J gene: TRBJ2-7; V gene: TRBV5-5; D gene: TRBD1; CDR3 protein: CASSWDSPYEQYF
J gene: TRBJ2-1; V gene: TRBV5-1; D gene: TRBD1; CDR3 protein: CASSLAGQGYNEQFF
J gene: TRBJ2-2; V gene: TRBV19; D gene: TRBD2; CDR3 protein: CASSVGLASGELFF
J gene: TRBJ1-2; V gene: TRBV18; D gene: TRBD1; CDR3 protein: CASSPWGDSHRGYTF
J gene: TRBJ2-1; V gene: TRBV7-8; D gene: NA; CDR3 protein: CASSLASGVNEQFF
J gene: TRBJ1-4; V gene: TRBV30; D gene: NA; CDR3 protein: CAWSGQEKLFF
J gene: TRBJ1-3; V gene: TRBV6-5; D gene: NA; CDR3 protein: CASSYASLSGNTIYF
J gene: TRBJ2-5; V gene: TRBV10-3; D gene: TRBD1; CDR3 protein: CAISDSPSDRGEETQYF
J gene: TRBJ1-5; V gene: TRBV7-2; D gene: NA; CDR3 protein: CASSLFTSNQPQHF
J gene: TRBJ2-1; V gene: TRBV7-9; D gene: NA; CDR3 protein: CASSFDEQFF
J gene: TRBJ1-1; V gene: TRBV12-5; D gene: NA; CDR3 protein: CASGLVRYGGSNTEAFF
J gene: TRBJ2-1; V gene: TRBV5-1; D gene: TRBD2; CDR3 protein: CASRWASGSTLNNEQFF
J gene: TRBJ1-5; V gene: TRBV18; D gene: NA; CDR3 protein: CASSKGDSNQPQHF
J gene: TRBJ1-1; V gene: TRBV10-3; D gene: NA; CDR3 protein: CAISEEGGSTEAFF
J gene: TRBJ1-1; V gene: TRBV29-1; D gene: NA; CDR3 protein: CSVVPGNTEAFF
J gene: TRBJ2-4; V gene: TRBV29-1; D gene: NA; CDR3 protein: CSVGDQGGPNIQYF
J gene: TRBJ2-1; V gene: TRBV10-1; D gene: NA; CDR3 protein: CASSESGSTYNEQFF
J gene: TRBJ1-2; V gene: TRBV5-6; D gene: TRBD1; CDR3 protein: CASSPTGGANYGYTF
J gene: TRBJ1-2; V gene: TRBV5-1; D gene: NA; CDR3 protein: CASSLDVGGYGYTF